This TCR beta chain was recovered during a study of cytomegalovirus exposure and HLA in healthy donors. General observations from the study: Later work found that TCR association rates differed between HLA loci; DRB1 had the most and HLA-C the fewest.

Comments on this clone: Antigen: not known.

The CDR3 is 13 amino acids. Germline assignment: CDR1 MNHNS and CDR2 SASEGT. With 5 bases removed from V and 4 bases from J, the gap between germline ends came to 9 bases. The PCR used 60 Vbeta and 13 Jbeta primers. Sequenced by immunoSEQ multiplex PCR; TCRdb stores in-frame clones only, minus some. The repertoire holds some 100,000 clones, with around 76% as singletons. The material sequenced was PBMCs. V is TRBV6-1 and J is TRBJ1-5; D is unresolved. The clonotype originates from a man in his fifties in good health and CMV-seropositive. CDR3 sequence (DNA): TGTGCCAGCAGTACGGACTTAAATCAGCCCCAGCATTTT. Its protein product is CASSTDLNQPQHF.